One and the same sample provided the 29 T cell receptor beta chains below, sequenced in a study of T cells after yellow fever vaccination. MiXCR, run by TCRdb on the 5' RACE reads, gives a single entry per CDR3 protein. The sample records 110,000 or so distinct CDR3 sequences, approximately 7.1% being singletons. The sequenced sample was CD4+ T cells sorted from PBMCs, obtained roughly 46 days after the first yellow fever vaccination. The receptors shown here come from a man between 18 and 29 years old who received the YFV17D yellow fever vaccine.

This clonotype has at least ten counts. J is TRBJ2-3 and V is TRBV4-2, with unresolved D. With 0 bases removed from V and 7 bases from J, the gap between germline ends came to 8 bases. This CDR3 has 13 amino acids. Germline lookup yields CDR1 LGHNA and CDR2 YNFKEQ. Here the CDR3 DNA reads TGTGCCAGCAGCCAAGAACGTCCCTATACGCAGTATTTT. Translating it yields CASSQERPYTQYF.

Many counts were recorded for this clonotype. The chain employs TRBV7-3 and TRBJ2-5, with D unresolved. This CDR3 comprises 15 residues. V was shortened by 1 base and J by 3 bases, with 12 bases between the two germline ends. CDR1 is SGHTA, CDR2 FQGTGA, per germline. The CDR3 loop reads CASSLRGTAEETQYF. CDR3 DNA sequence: TGTGCCAGCAGCTTAAGGGGTACAGCCGAAGAGACCCAGTACTTC.

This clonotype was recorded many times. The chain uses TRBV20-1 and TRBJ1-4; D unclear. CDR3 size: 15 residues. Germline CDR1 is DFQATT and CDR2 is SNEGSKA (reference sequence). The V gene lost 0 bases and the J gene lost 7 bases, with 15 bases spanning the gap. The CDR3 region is CSARDRRVSVEKLFF. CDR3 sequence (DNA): TGCAGTGCTAGAGATAGGAGGGTATCGGTTGAAAAACTGTTTTTT.

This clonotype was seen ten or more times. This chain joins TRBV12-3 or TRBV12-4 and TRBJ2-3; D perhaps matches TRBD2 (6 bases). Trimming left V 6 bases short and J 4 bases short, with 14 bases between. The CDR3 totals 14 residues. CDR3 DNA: TGTGCCAGCAGGCCTTCGGGGGTCCCAGATACGCAGTATTTT. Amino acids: CASRPSGVPDTQYF.

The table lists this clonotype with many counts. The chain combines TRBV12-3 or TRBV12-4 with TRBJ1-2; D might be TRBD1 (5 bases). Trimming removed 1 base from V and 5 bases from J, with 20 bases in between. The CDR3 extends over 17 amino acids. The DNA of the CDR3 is TGTGCCAGCAGTTTAGTCACGACAGACCCGTTGGGTTATGGCTACACCTTC. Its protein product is CASSLVTTDPLGYGYTF.

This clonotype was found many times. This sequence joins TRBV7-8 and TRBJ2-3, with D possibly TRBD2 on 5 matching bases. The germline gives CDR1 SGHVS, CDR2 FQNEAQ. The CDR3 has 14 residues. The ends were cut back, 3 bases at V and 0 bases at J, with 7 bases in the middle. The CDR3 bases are TGTGCCAGCAGCTTTTGGACTAGCACAGATACGCAGTATTTT. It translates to CASSFWTSTDTQYF.

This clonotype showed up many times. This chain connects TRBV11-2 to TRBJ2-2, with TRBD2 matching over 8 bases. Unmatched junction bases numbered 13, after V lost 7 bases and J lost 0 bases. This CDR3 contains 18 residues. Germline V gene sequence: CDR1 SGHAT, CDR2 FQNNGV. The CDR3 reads CASTWRRGVLANTGELFF. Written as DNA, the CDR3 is TGTGCCAGCACCTGGCGGCGGGGGGTGCTCGCGAACACCGGGGAGCTGTTTTTT.

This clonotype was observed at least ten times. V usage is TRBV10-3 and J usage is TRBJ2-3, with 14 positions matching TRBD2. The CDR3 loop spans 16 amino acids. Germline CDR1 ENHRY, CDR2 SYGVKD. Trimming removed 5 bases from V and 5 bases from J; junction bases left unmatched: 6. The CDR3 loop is CAISRLAGGQVDTQYF. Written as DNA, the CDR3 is TGTGCCATCAGTAGACTAGCGGGGGGGCAAGTAGATACGCAGTATTTT.

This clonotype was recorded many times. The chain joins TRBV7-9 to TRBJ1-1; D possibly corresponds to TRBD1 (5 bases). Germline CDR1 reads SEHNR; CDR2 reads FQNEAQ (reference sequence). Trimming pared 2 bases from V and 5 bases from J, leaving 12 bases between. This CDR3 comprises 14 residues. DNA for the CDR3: TGTGCCAGCAGCTTAAGTCCGACAGAGACTGAAGCTTTCTTT. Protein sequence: CASSLSPTETEAFF.

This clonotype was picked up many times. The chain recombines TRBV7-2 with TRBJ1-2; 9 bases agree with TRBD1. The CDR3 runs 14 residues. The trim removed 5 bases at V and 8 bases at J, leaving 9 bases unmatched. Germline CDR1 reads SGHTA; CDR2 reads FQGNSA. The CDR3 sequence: CASSPQTGGEGYTF. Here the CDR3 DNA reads TGTGCCAGCAGCCCGCAGACAGGGGGAGAGGGCTACACCTTC.

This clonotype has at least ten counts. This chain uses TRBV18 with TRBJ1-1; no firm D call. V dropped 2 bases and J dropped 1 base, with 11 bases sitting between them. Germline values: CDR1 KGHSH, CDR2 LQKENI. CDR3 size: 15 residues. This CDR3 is CASSPIELPNTEAFF. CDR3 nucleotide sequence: TGTGCCAGCTCACCAATTGAACTTCCGAACACTGAAGCTTTCTTT.

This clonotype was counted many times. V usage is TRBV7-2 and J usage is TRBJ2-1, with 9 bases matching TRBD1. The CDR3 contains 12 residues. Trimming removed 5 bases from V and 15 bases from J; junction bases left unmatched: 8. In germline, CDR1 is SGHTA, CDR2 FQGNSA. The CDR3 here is CASSRDRAELFF. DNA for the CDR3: TGTGCCAGCAGCCGGGACAGGGCAGAACTGTTCTTC. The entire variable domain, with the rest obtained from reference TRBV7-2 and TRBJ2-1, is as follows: GAGVSQSPSNKVTEKGKDVELRCDPISGHTALYWYRQSLGQGLEFLIYFQGNSAPDKSGLPSDRFSAERTGGSVSTLTIQRTQQEDSAVYLCASSRDRAELFFGPGTRLTVL.

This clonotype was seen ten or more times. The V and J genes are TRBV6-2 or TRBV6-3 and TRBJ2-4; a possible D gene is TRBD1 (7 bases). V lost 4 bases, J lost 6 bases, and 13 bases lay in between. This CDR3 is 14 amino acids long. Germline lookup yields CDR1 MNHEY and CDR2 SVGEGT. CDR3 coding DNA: TGTGCCAGCAGTTCGGGGGACAGTTTAAACATTCAGTACTTC. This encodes CASSSGDSLNIQYF.

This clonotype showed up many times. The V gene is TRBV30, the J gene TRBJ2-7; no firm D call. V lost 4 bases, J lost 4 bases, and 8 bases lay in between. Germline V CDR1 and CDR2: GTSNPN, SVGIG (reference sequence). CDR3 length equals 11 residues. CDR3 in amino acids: CAWTSKYEQYF. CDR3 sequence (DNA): TGTGCCTGGACCTCCAAGTACGAGCAGTACTTC.

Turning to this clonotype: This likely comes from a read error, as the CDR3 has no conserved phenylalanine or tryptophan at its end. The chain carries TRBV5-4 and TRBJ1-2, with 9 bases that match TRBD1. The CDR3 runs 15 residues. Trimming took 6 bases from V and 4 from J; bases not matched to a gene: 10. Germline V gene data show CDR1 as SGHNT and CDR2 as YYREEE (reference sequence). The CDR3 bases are TGTGCCAGCACCGACCGGGACAGGGATTCCTATGGCTACACCATC. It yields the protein CASTDRDRDSYGYTI.

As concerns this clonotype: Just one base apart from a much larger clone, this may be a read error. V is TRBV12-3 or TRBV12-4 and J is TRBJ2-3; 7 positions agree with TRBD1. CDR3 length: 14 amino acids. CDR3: CACQTGVITDKQYF. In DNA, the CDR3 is TGTGCCTGCCAAACAGGGGTAATCACAGATAAGCAGTATTTT.

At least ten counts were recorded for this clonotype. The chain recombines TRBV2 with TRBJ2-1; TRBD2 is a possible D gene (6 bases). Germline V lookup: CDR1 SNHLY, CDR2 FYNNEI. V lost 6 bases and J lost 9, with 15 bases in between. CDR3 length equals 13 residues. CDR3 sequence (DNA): TGTGCCAGCAGGGCCTTCGTGGGGGGTGAGCAGTTCTTC. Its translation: CASRAFVGGEQFF.

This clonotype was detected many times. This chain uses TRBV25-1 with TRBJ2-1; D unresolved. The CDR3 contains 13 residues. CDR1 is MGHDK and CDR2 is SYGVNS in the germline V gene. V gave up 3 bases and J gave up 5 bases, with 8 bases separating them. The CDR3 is CASSENLHNEQFF. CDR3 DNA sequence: TGTGCCAGCAGTGAGAACCTTCACAATGAGCAGTTCTTC.

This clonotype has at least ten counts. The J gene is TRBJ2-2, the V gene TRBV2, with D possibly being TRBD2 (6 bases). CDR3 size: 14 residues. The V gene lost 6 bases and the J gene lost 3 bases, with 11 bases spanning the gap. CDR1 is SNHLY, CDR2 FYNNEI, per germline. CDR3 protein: CASSAGRHTGELFF. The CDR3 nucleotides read TGTGCCAGCAGCGCCGGGAGACACACCGGGGAGCTGTTTTTT.

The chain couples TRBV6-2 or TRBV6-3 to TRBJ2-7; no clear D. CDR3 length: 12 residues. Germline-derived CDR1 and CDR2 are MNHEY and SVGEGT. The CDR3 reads CASSIICHERYV. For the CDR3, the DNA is TGTGCCAGCAGCATTATCTGCCACGAGCGGTACGTC.

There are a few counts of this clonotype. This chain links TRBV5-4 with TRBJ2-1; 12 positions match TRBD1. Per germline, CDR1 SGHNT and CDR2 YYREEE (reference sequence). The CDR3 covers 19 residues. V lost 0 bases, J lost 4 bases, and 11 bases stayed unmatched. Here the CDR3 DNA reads TGTGCCAGCAGCTTGGGTCTTCGGGGACAGGGGGCGATGTACAATGAGCAGTTCTTC. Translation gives CASSLGLRGQGAMYNEQFF. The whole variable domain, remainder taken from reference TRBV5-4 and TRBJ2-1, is ETGVTQSPTHLIKTRGQQVTLRCSSQSGHNTVSWYQQALGQGPQFIFQYYREEENGRGNFPPRFSGLQFPNYSSELNVNALELDDSALYLCASSLGLRGQGAMYNEQFFGPGTRLTVL.

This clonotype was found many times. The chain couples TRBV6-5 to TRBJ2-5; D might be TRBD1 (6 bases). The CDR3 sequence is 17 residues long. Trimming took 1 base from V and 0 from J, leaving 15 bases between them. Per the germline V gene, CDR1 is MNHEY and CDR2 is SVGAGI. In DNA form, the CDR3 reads TGTGCCAGCAGTTACTTTACCTGGGGGCCGTACCAAGAGACCCAGTACTTC. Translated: CASSYFTWGPYQETQYF.

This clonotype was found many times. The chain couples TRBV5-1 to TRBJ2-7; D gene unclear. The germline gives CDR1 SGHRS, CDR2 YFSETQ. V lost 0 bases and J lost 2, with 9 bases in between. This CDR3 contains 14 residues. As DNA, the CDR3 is TGCGCCAGCAGCTTGGGATACCTCCCCTACGAGCAGTACTTC. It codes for CASSLGYLPYEQYF. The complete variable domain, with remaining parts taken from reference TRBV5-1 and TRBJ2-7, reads KAGVTQTPRYLIKTRGQQVTLSCSPISGHRSVSWYQQTPGQGLQFLFEYFSETQRNKGNFPGRFSGRQFSNSRSEMNVSTLELGDSALYLCASSLGYLPYEQYFGPGTRLTVT.

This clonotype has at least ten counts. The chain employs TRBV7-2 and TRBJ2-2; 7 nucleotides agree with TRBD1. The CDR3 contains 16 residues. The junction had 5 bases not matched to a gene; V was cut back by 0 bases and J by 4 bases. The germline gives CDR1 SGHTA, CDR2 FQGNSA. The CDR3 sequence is CASSLAGTDFTGELFF. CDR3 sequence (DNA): TGTGCCAGCAGCTTAGCTGGGACAGACTTCACCGGGGAGCTGTTTTTT.

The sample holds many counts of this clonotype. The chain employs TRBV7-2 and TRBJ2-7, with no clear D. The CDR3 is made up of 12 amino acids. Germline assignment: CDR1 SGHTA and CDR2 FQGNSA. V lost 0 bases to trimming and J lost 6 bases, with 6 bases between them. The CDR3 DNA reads TGTGCCAGCAGCTTAGCGTTCGTCGAGCAGTACTTC. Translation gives CASSLAFVEQYF.

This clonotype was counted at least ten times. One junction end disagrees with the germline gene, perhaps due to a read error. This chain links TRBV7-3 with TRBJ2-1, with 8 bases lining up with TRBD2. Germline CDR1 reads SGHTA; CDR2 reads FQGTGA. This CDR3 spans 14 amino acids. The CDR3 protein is CASSRGGSYNEQFF. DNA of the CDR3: TGCGCCAGCAGTCGGGGGGGATCCTACAATGAGCAGTTCTTC.

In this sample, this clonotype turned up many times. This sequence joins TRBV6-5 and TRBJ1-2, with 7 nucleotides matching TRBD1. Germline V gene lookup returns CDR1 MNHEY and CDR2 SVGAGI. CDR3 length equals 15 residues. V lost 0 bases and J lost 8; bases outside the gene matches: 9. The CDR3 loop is CASSYSDDRERGYTF. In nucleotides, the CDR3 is TGTGCCAGCAGTTACTCGGATGACAGGGAGCGGGGCTACACCTTC.

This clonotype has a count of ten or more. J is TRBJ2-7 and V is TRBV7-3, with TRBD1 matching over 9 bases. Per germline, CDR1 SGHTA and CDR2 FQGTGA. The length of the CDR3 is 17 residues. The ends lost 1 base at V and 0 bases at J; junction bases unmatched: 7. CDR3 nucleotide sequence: TGTGCCAGCAGCTTAAGGGGGTTGACAGGGGGCTCCTACGAGCAGTACTTC. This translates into CASSLRGLTGGSYEQYF. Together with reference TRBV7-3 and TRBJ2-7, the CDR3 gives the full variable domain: GAGVSQTPSNKVTEKGKYVELRCDPISGHTALYWYRQSLGQGPEFLIYFQGTGAADDSGLPNDRFFAVRPEGSVSTLKIQRTERGDSAVYLCASSLRGLTGGSYEQYFGPGTRLTVT.

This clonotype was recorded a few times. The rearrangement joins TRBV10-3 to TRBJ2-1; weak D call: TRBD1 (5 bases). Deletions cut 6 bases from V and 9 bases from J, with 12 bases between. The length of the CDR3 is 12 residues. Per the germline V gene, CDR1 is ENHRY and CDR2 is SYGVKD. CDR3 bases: TGTGCCATCAGCGATGGGGCCGGTGAGCAGTTCTTC. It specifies CAISDGAGEQFF.